This T cell receptor (beta chain) was captured in a study of tumor-infiltrating lymphocytes in oesophageal squamous cell carcinoma. CDR1 is KGHDR and CDR2 is SFDVKD in the germline V gene. V dropped 1 base and J dropped 5 bases, with 14 bases sitting between them. The CDR3 spans 15 residues. TCRdb re-called the PCR reads with MiXCR, one entry per CDR3 protein. This table has roughly 21,000 distinct CDR3 sequences, around two fifths appearing once. This clonotype was detected ten times or more. The TCR comes from a male donor with esophageal squamous cell carcinoma. The specimen sequenced was esophageal tumor tissue. This chain joins TRBV24-1 and TRBJ2-7, with D unclear. As DNA, the CDR3 is TGTGCCACCAGTGATTTAAAGACTTCCCACAACGAGCAGTACTTC. As protein: CATSDLKTSHNEQYF.